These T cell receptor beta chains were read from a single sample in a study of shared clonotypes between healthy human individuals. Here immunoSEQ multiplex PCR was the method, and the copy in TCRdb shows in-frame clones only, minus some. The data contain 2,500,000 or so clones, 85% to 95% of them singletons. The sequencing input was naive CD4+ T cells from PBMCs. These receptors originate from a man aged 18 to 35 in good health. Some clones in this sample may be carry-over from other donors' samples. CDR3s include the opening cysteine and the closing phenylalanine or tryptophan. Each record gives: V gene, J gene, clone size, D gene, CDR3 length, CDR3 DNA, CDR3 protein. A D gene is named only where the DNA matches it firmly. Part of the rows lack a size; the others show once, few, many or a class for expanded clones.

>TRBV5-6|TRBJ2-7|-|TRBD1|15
TGTGCCAGCAGCTCCGGACAGGGTGTCTCCTACGAGCAGTACTTC
CASSSGQGVSYEQYF
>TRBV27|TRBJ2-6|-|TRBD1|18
TGTGCCAGCAGTTTTCGGGGCAGGGGGCACTTTGGGGCCAACGTCCTGACTTTC
CASSFRGRGHFGANVLTF
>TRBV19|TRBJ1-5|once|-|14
TGTGCCAGTAGTATCGTTTTCGGTAATCAGCCCCAGCATTTT
CASSIVFGNQPQHF
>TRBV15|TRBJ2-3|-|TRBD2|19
TGTGCCACCAGCATGCGGCAGAGCGGGAGGCAGACTAGCACAGATACGCAGTATTTT
CATSMRQSGRQTSTDTQYF
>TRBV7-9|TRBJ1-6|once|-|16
TGTGCCAGCAGCTTAGCATCCGGGGACGATAATTCACCCCTCCACTTT
CASSLASGDDNSPLHF
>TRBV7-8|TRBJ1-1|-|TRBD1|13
TGTGCCAGCAGGACAGGGGTGAAGACTGAAGCTTTCTTT
CASRTGVKTEAFF
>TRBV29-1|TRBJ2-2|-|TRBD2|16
TGCAGCGTCCCCGGGACTAGCGGGAGTTTCACCGGGGAGCTGTTTTTT
CSVPGTSGSFTGELFF
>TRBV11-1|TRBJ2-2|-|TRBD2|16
TGTGCCAGCAGCCCTAGGCTAGCGGGTAACACCGGGGAGCTGTTTTTT
CASSPRLAGNTGELFF
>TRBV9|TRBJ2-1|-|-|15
TGTGCCAGCAGCGTATCTGGCGGGACATACAATGAGCAGTTCTTC
CASSVSGGTYNEQFF
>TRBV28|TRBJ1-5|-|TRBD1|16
TGTGCCAGCAGTTTACCCGGGACAGGGCACGGTCAGCCCCAGCATTTT
CASSLPGTGHGQPQHF
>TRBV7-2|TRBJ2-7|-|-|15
TGTGCCAGCAGCTTAGCGGGAACTGCTGTAGTGGGGCAGTACTTC
CASSLAGTAVVGQYF
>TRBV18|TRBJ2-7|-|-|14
TGTGCCAGCTCACTGTCACAGAGCATCTACGAGCAGTACTTC
CASSLSQSIYEQYF
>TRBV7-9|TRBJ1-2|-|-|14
TGTGCCAGCAGCTCACCGATTACACCCGGAGGCTACACCTTC
CASSSPITPGGYTF
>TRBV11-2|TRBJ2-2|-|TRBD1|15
TGTGCCAGCAGCCCCACAGGGGCGAACACCGGGGAGCTGTTTTTT
CASSPTGANTGELFF
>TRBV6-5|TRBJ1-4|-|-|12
TGTGCCAGCAGTCCCTGGGGGGAAAAACTGTTTTTT
CASSPWGEKLFF
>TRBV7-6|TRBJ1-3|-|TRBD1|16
TGTGCCAGCAGACCAGGACAGGGGCAGGCTGGAAACACCATATATTTT
CASRPGQGQAGNTIYF
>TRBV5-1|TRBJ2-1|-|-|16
TGCGCCAGCAGCCACGGAGGGCGAAGCTCCTACAATGAGCAGTTCTTC
CASSHGGRSSYNEQFF
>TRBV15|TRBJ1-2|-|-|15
TGTGCCACCAGCAGAGATCCAACCAGTAACTATGGCTACACCTTC
CATSRDPTSNYGYTF
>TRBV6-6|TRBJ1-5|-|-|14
TGTGCCAGCAGAACAGGGTATGGCAATCAGCCCCAGCATTTT
CASRTGYGNQPQHF
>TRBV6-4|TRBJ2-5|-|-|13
TGTGCCAGCACCACTGATGGGGTGGAGACCCAGTACTTC
CASTTDGVETQYF
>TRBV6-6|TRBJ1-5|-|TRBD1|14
TGTGCCAGCAGTGACAGGGGGGGGAGGGAGCCCCAGCATTTT
CASSDRGGREPQHF